This T cell receptor beta chain came from a study of blood T cell repertoires in COVID-19. The overall study: Italy, Spain and the United States were the sources of the convalescent and acute COVID-19 samples. Nucleic acid was either cDNA or gDNA, and it came from T cells, B-cell-depleted T cells, or PBMCs.

V lost 3 bases and J lost 4, with 14 bases in between. The CDR3 spans 15 residues. Germline V gene data show CDR1 as LNHDA and CDR2 as SQIVND (reference sequence). Sequencing used immunoSEQ multiplex PCR; TCRdb keeps in-frame clones, though not all of them. The top ten hold 2.5% to 3.5% of the sample, which has over 150,000 clones, around nine tenths seen once. This sequence joins TRBV19 and TRBJ2-3; possibly TRBD2 for D (6 bases). Sequenced: peripheral blood. The TCR sequence derives from a man aged 35 to 55 with active or convalescent COVID-19. In nucleotides, the CDR3 is TGTGCCAGTAGTATTCCGCGGGGCAGTGCAGATACGCAGTATTTT. Translating gives CASSIPRGSADTQYF.